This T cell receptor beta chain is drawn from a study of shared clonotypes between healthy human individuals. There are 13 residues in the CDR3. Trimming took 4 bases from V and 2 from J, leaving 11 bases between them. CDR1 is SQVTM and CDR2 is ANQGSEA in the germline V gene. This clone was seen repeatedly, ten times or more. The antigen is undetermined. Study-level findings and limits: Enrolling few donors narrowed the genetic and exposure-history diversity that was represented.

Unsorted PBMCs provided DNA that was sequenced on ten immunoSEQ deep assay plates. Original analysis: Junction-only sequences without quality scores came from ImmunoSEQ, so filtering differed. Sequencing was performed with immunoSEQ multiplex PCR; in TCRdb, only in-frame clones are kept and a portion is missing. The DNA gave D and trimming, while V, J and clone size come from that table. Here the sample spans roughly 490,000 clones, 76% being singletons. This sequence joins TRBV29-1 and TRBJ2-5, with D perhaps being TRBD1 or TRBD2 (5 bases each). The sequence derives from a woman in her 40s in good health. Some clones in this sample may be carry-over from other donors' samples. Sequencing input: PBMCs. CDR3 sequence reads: CSVGPGPQETQYF. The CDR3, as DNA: TGCAGCGTTGGCCCGGGACCACAAGAGACCCAGTACTTC.